This record covers a single TCR beta chain. The antigen is undetermined. The CDR3 length is 16 residues. Unmatched junction bases numbered 9, after V lost 4 bases and J lost 4 bases. CDR1 and CDR2 (germline): ENHRY, SYGVKD. This entry belongs to a study of T cells in localized non-small cell lung cancer. Study results and caveats: A raised T cell density in blood coincided with lengthier overall survival. There were a median 57 of the top 100 tumor clones appearing in adjacent lung. Clonality peaked in uninvolved adjacent lung rather than tumor. Investigators sequenced only a single tumor region, leaving heterogeneity possible.

TCRdb keeps only in-frame clones here, not all; method: immunoSEQ multiplex PCR. The table shows more than 15,000 clones, with roughly 90% occurring only once. V is TRBV10-3 and J is TRBJ2-2; TRBD2 aligns across 7 bases. The receptor's source is a man between 40 and 69 years old with stage I lung adenocarcinoma. Material: peripheral blood, obtained before any cancer treatment. CDR3 in amino acids: CAISARKGGGTGELFF. DNA of the CDR3: TGTGCCATCAGTGCGAGGAAAGGCGGGGGCACCGGGGAGCTGTTTTTT.